The clone carrying this T cell receptor beta chain appeared once. The antigen is not known. The sample belongs to a study of brain T cells in children with intractable seizures. Overall study findings and caveats: Absence of clones before surgery may stem from lower sequencing depth.

Sequencing was limited to surgery cases with top T cell transcript signatures in brain tissue. TCRdb's copy holds only in-frame clones and misses some; the assay was immunoSEQ multiplex PCR. The table records fewer than 80,000 clones, approximately 95% of them present only once. The TCR comes from a boy under two years old with focal cortical dysplasia and intractable seizures. This sample comprised peripheral blood, obtained at surgery.

The CDR3 reads CASSEVSNLLVNTEAFF. CDR3 DNA sequence: TGTGCCAGCAGTGAAGTCTCAAATCTGCTCGTGAACACTGAAGCTTTCTTT. The V gene is TRBV6-1, the J gene TRBJ1-1; D unclear. The CDR3 has 17 residues. The V gene's germline CDR1 is MNHNS and CDR2 SASEGT. Trimming pared 1 base from V and 0 bases from J, leaving 15 bases between.